This T cell receptor beta chain was sequenced for a study of control samples from healthy donors and cancer patients. Sequencing was performed with immunoSEQ multiplex PCR; in TCRdb, only in-frame clones are kept and a portion is missing. The sample lists around 80,000 clones, roughly 90% occurring once. J lost 2 bases, V lost 5 bases, and 6 bases had no gene match. The CDR3 totals 14 residues. CDR1 and CDR2 from the germline V gene are SGHNT and YENEEA. The receptor's source is a woman in her 50s in good health. Sequencing input: blood. V usage is TRBV11-3 and J usage is TRBJ2-7; 7 positions agree with TRBD1. The CDR3 sequence is CASSEQGRPYEQYF. The CDR3 DNA sequence: TGTGCCAGCAGCGAACAGGGGAGACCCTACGAGCAGTACTTC.